Following are 8 T cell receptor beta chains from one sample sequenced in a study of glioma-infiltrating T cells after dendritic cell vaccination listed by TCRdb under 2016. According to the study, the label for this sample's time point signals: after dendritic cell vaccination, including at tumor progression/relapse. Library creation used the immunoSEQ multiplex PCR assay. TCRdb took over this immuneACCESS table, retaining in-frame rearrangements with V and J assigned. Such tables are incomplete; in checked studies, under half of the missing clones stem from an unresolved V gene, and the remainder is unexplained. For this sample the table gives about 87,000 clones, of which 80% to 85% were detected only once. The leading ten clones occupy 6.8% of the sample. Here the sequenced sample was blood, taken after dendritic cell vaccination. The receptors derive from a human donor with glioblastoma.

The chain has TRBV5-1 and TRBJ2-5, with a tentative D call TRBD1 (7 bases). The CDR3 is 15 amino acids. From germline, CDR1 is SGHRS and CDR2 YFSETQ. Trimming stripped 4 bases from V and 3 bases from J, with 16 bases between. The CDR3 DNA reads TGCGCCAGCAGCGGGGACAGTTGGACTAAAGAGACCCAGTACTTC. Translation: CASSGDSWTKETQYF.

This chain's CDR3 is CASSFGQGTDTQYF. DNA for the CDR3: TGTGCCAGCAGCTTCGGACAGGGCACAGATACGCAGTATTTT. This chain joins TRBV9 and TRBJ2-3; TRBD1 matches 7 bases. CDR1 is SGDLS, CDR2 YYNGEE, per germline. The V and J ends lost 4 bases and 1 base, in that order; junction bases with no gene match: 3. CDR3 length equals 14 residues.

About this clone itself: A read error may produce the germline difference seen at one junction end. Additional DNA sequences in this sample encode the identical CDR3. The genes are TRBV6-4 and TRBJ1-2; D is possibly TRBD1 (5 bases). Per germline, CDR1 MRHNA and CDR2 SNTAGT. The CDR3 runs to 13 residues. This chain's CDR3 is CASSGDQGLGYTF. The CDR3 DNA is TGCGCCAGCAGTGGAGATCAGGGATTGGGCTACACCTTC.

The chain joins TRBV6-5 to TRBJ2-7; perhaps TRBD2 as D (6 bases). Trimming took off 2 bases at V and 2 bases at J, with 13 bases between the two ends. The CDR3 totals 15 residues. The germline V gene encodes CDR1 MNHEY and CDR2 SVGAGI. In DNA form, the CDR3 reads TGTGCCAGCAGTTACCCCAGGGACTTAGCCTACGAGCAGTACTTC. It encodes CASSYPRDLAYEQYF.

The chain has TRBV4-1 and TRBJ1-1; 10 bases line up with TRBD1. Germline CDR1 reads MGHRA; CDR2 reads YSYEKL. The CDR3 is made up of 18 amino acids. J was trimmed by 0 bases and V by 3 bases; bases with no gene match: 10. The CDR3, as DNA: TGCGCCAGCAGCCACCCTTGGGACAGGGGTTTGTTGAACACTGAAGCTTTCTTT. This gives the protein CASSHPWDRGLLNTEAFF.

The V call is TRBV5-6, the J call TRBJ1-5, with 9 nucleotides matching TRBD1. There are 16 residues in the CDR3. Unmatched junction bases numbered 11, after V lost 4 bases and J lost 6 bases. Per the germline V gene, CDR1 is SGHDT and CDR2 is YYEEEE. CDR3 nucleotides: TGTGCCAGCAGCCTTAACGGACAGGGGATCGGTCAGCCCCAGCATTTT. Protein sequence: CASSLNGQGIGQPQHF.

There are a few counts of this clone. CDR3 amino acids: CASSGGARYEQYF. CDR3 DNA: TGTGCCAGCAGCGGGGGGGCGCGGTACGAGCAGTACTTC. V is TRBV5-6 and J is TRBJ2-7; possibly TRBD2 for D (7 bases). V lost 4 bases, J lost 4 bases, and 12 bases lay in between. Looked up from germline, CDR1 is SGHDT and CDR2 is YYEEEE. The CDR3 extends over 13 amino acids.

The chain recombines TRBV10-3 with TRBJ1-2, with D unresolved. Deletions cut 3 bases from V and 4 bases from J, with 6 bases between. Per germline, CDR1 ENHRY and CDR2 SYGVKD. This CDR3 region has 12 residues. For the CDR3, the DNA is TGTGCCATCAGTGAAGAGGGCTATGGCTACACCTTC. The encoded protein is CAISEEGYGYTF.